This T cell receptor (beta chain) was captured in a study of blood T cells in healthy people across ages. The authors ran a second PCR of about 6 to 11 cycles using a sample-barcoded 5' primer and a J-beta primer mix. TCRdb reprocessed the 5' RACE reads with MiXCR, giving one entry per CDR3 protein. In the table there are roughly 800,000 distinct CDR3 sequences, more than 45% of which are singletons. Per sample, extraction of total RNA gave at least 5 micrograms in every case. The receptor was derived from a man aged 25 to 40 in good health. Input material: blood.

The DNA for the CDR3 is TGCAGTGCCAGGGACTACCCCATGAAGAATGAGCAGTTCTTC. Its translation: CSARDYPMKNEQFF. The rearrangement links TRBV20-1 to TRBJ2-1; TRBD2 matches 7 bases. This CDR3 spans 14 amino acids. Germline-derived CDR1 and CDR2 are DFQATT and SNEGSKA (reference sequence). V was clipped by 6 bases and J by 7 bases; unmatched bases: 12.